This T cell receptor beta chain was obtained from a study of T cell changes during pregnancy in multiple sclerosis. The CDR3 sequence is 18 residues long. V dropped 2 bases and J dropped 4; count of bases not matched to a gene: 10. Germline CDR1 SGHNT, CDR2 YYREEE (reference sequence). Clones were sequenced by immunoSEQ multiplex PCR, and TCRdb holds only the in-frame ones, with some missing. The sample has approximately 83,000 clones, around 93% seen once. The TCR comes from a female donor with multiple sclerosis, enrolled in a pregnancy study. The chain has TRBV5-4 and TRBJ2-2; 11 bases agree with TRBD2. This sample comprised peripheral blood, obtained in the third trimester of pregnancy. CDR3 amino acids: CASSFPLAGGPGTGELFF. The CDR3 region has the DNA TGTGCCAGCAGCTTCCCGTTAGCGGGAGGGCCCGGCACCGGGGAGCTGTTTTTT. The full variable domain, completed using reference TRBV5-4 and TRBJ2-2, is ETGVTQSPTHLIKTRGQQVTLRCSSQSGHNTVSWYQQALGQGPQFIFQYYREEENGRGNFPPRFSGLQFPNYSSELNVNALELDDSALYLCASSFPLAGGPGTGELFFGEGSRLTVL.